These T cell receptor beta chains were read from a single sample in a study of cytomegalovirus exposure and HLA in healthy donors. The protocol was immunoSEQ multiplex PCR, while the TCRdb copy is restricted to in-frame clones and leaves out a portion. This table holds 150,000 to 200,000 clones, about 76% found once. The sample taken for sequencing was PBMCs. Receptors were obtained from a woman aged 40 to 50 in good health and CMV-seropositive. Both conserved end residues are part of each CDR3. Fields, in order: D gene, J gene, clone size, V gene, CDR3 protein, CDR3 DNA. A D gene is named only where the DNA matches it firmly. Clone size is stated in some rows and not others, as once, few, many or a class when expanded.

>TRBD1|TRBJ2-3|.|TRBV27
CASRHPTGGDTQYF
TGTGCCAGCAGGCACCCCACAGGGGGAGATACGCAGTATTTT
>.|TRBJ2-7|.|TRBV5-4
CASSFGGSYEQYF
TGTGCCAGCAGCTTTGGCGGGTCCTACGAGCAGTACTTC
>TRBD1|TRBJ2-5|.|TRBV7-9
CASSPGGQETQYF
TGTGCCAGCAGCCCAGGGGGCCAAGAGACCCAGTACTTC
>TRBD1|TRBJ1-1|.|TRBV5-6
CASRLDRGRLNTEAFF
TGTGCCAGCAGACTCGACAGGGGAAGACTGAACACTGAAGCTTTCTTT
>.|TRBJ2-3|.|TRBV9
CASSARTDTQYF
TGTGCCAGCAGCGCTCGGACAGATACGCAGTATTTT
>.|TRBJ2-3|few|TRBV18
CASRPPGLPKGDTQYF
TGTGCCAGCCGACCGCCGGGACTCCCTAAAGGGGATACGCAGTATTTT
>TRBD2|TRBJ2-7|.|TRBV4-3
CASSQDIGEGSSYEQYF
TGCGCCAGCAGCCAAGATATTGGGGAGGGCAGCTCCTACGAGCAGTACTTC
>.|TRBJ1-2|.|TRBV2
CASSEALPGINYGYTF
TGTGCCAGCAGTGAAGCGCTTCCGGGGATTAACTATGGCTACACCTTC
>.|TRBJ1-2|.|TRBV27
CASRPGLIGGYTF
TGTGCCAGCAGACCGGGTCTAATAGGAGGCTACACCTTC
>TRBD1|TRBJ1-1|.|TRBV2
CASSLQGARNTEAFF
TGTGCCAGCAGTTTACAGGGGGCGAGGAACACTGAAGCTTTCTTT
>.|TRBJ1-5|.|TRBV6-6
CASSPPDQPQHF
TGTGCCAGCAGCCCCCCCGATCAGCCCCAGCATTTT
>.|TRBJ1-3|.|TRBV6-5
CASSSTGGNTIYF
TGTGCCAGCAGCTCGACAGGTGGAAACACCATATATTTT
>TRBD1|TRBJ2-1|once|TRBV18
CASSPGDQGQSSYNEQFF
TGTGCCAGCTCACCCGGCGACCAGGGACAGAGCTCCTACAATGAGCAGTTCTTC
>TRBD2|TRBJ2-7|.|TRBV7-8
CASSLAGLAGEREQYF
TGTGCCAGCAGCTTAGCGGGACTAGCGGGAGAGAGGGAGCAGTACTTC
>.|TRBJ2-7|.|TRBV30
CAWSLHREGPYEQYF
TGTGCCTGGAGTTTACACAGGGAGGGGCCTTACGAGCAGTACTTC
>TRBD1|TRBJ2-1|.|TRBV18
CASSPWDRMPPEQFF
TGTGCCAGCTCACCATGGGACAGGATGCCTCCGGAGCAGTTCTTC
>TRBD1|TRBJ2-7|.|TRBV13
CASSLARQGVEQYF
TGTGCCAGCAGCTTAGCAAGACAGGGGGTCGAGCAGTACTTC
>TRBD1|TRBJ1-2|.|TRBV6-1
CASSGPRQGGIYGYTF
TGTGCCAGCAGTGGCCCGAGACAGGGGGGGATCTATGGCTACACCTTC
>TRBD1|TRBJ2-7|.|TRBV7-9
CSSSPGDRFYEQYF
TGTTCCAGCAGCCCCGGGGACAGATTCTACGAGCAGTACTTC
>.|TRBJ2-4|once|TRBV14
CASSHSRQGLAKNIQYF
TGTGCCAGCAGCCATTCTCGACAGGGACTAGCCAAAAACATTCAGTACTTC
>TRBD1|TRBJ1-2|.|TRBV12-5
CASGFLGQGFYGYTF
TGTGCTAGTGGTTTTTTGGGACAGGGGTTTTATGGCTACACCTTC
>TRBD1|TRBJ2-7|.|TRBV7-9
CASSPDRDRGSYEQYF
TGTGCCAGCAGCCCCGACAGGGACCGAGGTTCCTACGAGCAGTACTTC